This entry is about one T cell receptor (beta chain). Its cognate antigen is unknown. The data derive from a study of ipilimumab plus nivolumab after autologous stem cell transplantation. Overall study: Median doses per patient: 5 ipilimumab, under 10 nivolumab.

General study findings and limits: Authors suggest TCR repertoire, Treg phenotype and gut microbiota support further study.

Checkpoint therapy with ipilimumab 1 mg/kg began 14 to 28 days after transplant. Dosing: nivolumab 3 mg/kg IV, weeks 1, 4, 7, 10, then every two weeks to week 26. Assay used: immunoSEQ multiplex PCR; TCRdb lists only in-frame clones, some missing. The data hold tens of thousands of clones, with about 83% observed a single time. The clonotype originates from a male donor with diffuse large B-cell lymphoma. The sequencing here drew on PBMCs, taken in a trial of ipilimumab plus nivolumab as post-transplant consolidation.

The CDR3 reads CASSFEARGNTDTQYF. The DNA for the CDR3 is TGTGCCAGCAGCTTCGAGGCGCGGGGGAATACAGATACGCAGTATTTT. The chain carries TRBV5-4 and TRBJ2-3; the match to TRBD2 covers 7 bases. CDR3 length equals 16 residues. Trimming at V came to 2 bases and at J to 3 bases, leaving 9 bases not matched to a gene. CDR1 is SGHNT, CDR2 YYREEE, per germline (reference sequence).